These 7 T cell receptor beta chains were sequenced from one sample in a study of cytomegalovirus exposure and HLA in healthy donors. A multiplex PCR was run with 60 Vbeta primers and 13 Jbeta primers. Clones were read by immunoSEQ multiplex PCR, and TCRdb kept only the in-frame ones, dropping some. The sample carries 65,000 or so clones, 62% recorded once. Material: PBMCs. These receptors all stem from a man aged 30 to 45 in good health and CMV-seronegative.

This rearrangement joins TRBV7-6 to TRBJ2-1; D is perhaps TRBD2 (7 bases). The CDR3 extends over 18 amino acids. Germline V gene sequence: CDR1 SGHVS, CDR2 FNYEAQ. With 3 bases removed from V and 9 bases from J, the gap between germline ends came to 27 bases. CDR3 region: CASSFYSATAGGRIEQFF. The CDR3 DNA follows: TGTGCCAGCAGCTTCTATTCGGCAACTGCCGGGGGGCGGATTGAGCAGTTCTTC.

The chain links TRBV4-1 to TRBJ1-6, with TRBD1 identical over 8 bases. The V segment lost 6 bases and the J segment 7 bases; nucleotides outside the gene matches: 8. CDR1 is MGHRA and CDR2 is YSYEKL in the germline V gene. This CDR3 is built from 15 residues. The CDR3 loop reads CASREFDRGNSPLHF. CDR3 bases: TGCGCCAGCAGGGAATTCGACAGGGGAAATTCACCCCTCCACTTT.

This clone was seen a few times. The V call is TRBV9, the J call TRBJ2-5; D uncertain. CDR1 and CDR2 (germline): SGDLS, YYNGEE. This CDR3 comprises 14 residues. V lost 0 bases and J 5 bases, leaving 11 bases between the germline ends. The chain's CDR3 is CASSVGSEVETQYF. Written as DNA, the CDR3 is TGTGCCAGCAGCGTAGGGTCAGAGGTGGAGACCCAGTACTTC.

The rearrangement uses TRBV2 and TRBJ1-3; D is perhaps TRBD1 (6 bases). The CDR3 runs 15 residues. Germline loops: CDR1 SNHLY, CDR2 FYNNEI. V was shortened by 2 bases and J by 0 bases, with 8 bases between the two germline ends. As DNA, the CDR3 is TGTGCCAGCAGTGAATGGACAGCCTCTGGAAACACCATATATTTT. Encoded protein: CASSEWTASGNTIYF.

The V call is TRBV4-1, the J call TRBJ1-1; the D is unclear. The V end was cut by 0 bases, the J end by 1 base, with 9 bases between. CDR1 and CDR2 from the germline V gene are MGHRA and YSYEKL. This CDR3 has 15 residues. CDR3: CASSQDPYGNTEAFF. In DNA form, the CDR3 reads TGCGCCAGCAGCCAAGATCCTTACGGGAACACTGAAGCTTTCTTT.

The chain is built from TRBV4-2 and TRBJ1-2; D is perhaps TRBD1 (6 bases). The CDR3 is 15 residues long. From germline, CDR1 is LGHNA and CDR2 YNFKEQ. V was clipped by 0 bases and J by 4 bases, with 12 bases between them. This CDR3 is CASSQDLGGAYGYTF. The CDR3 DNA reads as TGTGCCAGCAGCCAAGATCTAGGGGGTGCCTATGGCTACACCTTC.

The chain uses TRBV5-1 and TRBJ2-3; 7 bases agree with TRBD1. Germline values: CDR1 SGHRS, CDR2 YFSETQ. The CDR3 sequence is 14 residues long. J gave up 4 bases and V 6 bases, and 8 bases lay outside the gene matches. CDR3 DNA sequence: TGCGCCAGCATGCACGGGACAGCCTCAGATACGCAGTATTTT. Translated, it gives CASMHGTASDTQYF.